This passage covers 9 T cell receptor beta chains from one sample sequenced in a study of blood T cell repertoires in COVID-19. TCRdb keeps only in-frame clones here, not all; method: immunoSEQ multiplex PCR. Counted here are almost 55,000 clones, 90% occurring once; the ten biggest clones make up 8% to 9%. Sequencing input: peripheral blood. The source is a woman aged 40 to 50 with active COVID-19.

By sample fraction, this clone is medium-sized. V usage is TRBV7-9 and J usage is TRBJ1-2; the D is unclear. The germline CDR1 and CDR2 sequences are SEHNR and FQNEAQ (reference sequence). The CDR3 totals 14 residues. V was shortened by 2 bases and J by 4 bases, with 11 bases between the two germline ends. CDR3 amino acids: CASSLLTYSYGYTF. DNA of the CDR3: TGTGCCAGCAGCTTACTGACTTATTCCTATGGCTACACCTTC.

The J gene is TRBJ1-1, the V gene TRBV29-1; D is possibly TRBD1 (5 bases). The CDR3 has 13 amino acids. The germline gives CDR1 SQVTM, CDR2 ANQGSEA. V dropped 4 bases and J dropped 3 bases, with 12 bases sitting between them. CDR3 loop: CSVGPVRDTEAFF. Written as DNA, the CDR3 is TGCAGCGTTGGACCGGTCAGGGACACTGAAGCTTTCTTT.

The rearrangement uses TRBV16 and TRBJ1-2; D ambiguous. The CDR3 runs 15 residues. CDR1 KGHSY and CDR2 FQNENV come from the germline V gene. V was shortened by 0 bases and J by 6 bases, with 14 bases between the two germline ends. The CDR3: CASSQSSIPDNGYTF. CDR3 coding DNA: TGTGCCAGCAGCCAATCATCCATCCCAGATAATGGCTACACCTTC.

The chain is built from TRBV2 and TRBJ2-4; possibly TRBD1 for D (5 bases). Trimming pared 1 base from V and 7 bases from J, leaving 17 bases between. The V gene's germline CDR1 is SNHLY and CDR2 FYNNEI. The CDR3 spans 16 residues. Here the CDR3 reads CASSEGGRRRENIQYF. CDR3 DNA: TGTGCCAGCAGTGAAGGGGGCCGTCGTCGAGAGAACATTCAGTACTTC.

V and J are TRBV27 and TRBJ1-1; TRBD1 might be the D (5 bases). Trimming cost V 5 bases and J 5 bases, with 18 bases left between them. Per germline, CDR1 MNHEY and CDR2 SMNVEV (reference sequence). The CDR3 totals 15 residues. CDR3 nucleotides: TGTGCCAGCAGTCTTGACGTTGCAGGGTGGACTGAAGCTTTCTTT. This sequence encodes CASSLDVAGWTEAFF.

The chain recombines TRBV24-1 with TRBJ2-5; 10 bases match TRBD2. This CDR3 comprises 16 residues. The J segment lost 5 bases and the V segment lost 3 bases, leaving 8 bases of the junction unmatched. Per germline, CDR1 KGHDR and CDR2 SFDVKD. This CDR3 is CATSDASGGVPETQYF. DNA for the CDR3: TGTGCCACCAGTGATGCTAGCGGGGGTGTACCGGAGACCCAGTACTTC.

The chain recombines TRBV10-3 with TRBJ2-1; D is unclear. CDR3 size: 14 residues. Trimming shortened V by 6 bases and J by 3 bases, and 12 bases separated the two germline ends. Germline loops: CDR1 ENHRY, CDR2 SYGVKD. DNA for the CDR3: TGTGCCATCAGGCTGTCGGAGCGCTACAATGAGCAGTTCTTC. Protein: CAIRLSERYNEQFF.

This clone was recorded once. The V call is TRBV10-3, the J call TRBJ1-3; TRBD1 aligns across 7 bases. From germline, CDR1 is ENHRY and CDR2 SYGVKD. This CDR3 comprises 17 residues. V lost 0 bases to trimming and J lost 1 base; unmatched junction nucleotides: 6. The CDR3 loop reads CAISESGPTGSGNTIYF. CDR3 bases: TGTGCCATCAGTGAGTCGGGCCCGACAGGGTCTGGAAACACCATATATTTT.

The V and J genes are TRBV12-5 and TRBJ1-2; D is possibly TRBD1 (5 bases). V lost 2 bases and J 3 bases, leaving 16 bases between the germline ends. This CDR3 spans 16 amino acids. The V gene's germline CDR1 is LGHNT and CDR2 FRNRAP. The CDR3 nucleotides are TGTGCTAGTGGTTTGCTAGCCGGGGGGTGGGACTATGGCTACACCTTC. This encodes CASGLLAGGWDYGYTF. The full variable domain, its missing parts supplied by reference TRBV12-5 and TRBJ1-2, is DARVTQTPRHKVTEMGQEVTMRCQPILGHNTVFWYRQTMMQGLELLAYFRNRAPLDDSGMPKDRFSAEMPDATLATLKIQPSEPRDSAVYFCASGLLAGGWDYGYTFGSGTRLTVV.